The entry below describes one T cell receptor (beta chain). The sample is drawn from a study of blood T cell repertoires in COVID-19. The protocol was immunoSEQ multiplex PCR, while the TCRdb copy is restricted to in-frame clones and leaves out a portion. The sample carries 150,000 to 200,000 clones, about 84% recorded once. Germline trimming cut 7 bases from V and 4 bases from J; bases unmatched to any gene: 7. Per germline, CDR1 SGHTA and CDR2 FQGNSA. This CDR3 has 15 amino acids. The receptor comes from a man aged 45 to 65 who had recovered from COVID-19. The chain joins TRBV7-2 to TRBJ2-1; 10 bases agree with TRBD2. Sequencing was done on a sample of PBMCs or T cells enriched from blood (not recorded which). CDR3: CASMRTSGVYNEQFF. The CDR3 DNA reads TGTGCCAGCATGCGTACTAGCGGGGTATACAATGAGCAGTTCTTC.